This T cell receptor beta chain is drawn from a study of blood T cell repertoires in COVID-19. V lost 2 bases to trimming and J lost 4 bases, with 12 bases between them. The CDR3 is made up of 14 amino acids. Germline V CDR1 and CDR2: SGHRS, YFSETQ. Repertoires were generated with immunoSEQ multiplex PCR, while TCRdb's copy carries only in-frame clones and drops some. Seen here are under 150,000 clones, approximately 82% observed once, and the top ten hold roughly 7%. The receptor's source is a man in his sixties or seventies with active or convalescent COVID-19. The V call is TRBV5-1, the J call TRBJ1-1; a possible D gene is TRBD1 (6 bases). What was sequenced was peripheral blood. The CDR3 protein is CASSLSGGLTEAFF. The CDR3 region has the DNA TGCGCCAGCAGCTTATCCGGGGGGCTCACTGAAGCTTTCTTT.